The 27 T cell receptor beta chains below all came from one sample that was sequenced in a study of shared clonotypes between healthy human individuals. The protocol was immunoSEQ multiplex PCR, while the TCRdb copy is restricted to in-frame clones and leaves out a portion. Among 600,000 to 700,000 clones, more than 70% were seen once, and the ten largest hold around 1.8%. The source material was memory CD4+ T cells sorted from blood. Subset meaning: CD45RA-negative fraction. The origin of the receptors is a woman aged 25 to 39 in good health.

V gene TRBV6-6 combines with J gene TRBJ2-2; D gene ambiguous. Germline values: CDR1 MNHNY, CDR2 SVGAGI (reference sequence). The V gene lost 6 bases and the J gene lost 6 bases, with 5 bases spanning the gap. CDR3 length equals 11 residues. This CDR3 reads CASRGAGELFF. In DNA form, the CDR3 reads TGTGCCAGCAGAGGAGCCGGGGAGCTGTTTTTT.

The V gene is TRBV6-6, the J gene TRBJ2-1, with a tentative D call TRBD2 (6 bases). The CDR3 covers 13 residues. V dropped 2 bases and J dropped 8 bases, with 10 bases sitting between them. Germline CDR1 MNHNY, CDR2 SVGAGI (reference sequence). For the CDR3, the DNA is TGTGCCAGCAGTTACGGCGGGACTCATGAGCAGTTCTTC. Translating gives CASSYGGTHEQFF.

A single count supports this clone. This chain links TRBV5-1 with TRBJ1-1, with a possible D match to TRBD1 (5 bases). This CDR3 is 15 amino acids long. With 5 bases removed from V and 0 bases from J, the gap between germline ends came to 14 bases. The germline gives CDR1 SGHRS, CDR2 YFSETQ. The CDR3 nucleotides read TGCGCCAGCAGGGGCACGGGACTGATGAACACTGAAGCTTTCTTT. It yields the protein CASRGTGLMNTEAFF.

This clone was seen only once. V usage is TRBV29-1 and J usage is TRBJ2-5; 7 positions match TRBD1. Judging by the DNA end, TRBJ2-7 fits better; the J call may be wrong. CDR3 length: 12 amino acids. Germline CDR1 and CDR2: SQVTM and ANQGSEA. The CDR3 DNA sequence: TGCAGCGTTGAAGGCGACAGGGACGAGCAGTACTTC. Translated, it gives CSVEGDRDEQYF.

The J gene is TRBJ1-3, the V gene TRBV6-6; D possibly corresponds to TRBD1 (5 bases). The V gene's germline CDR1 is MNHNY and CDR2 SVGAGI (reference sequence). The V end lost 6 bases, the J end lost 0 bases, and 9 bases lay between the germline ends. The CDR3 loop spans 14 amino acids. The CDR3 spells CASRGEGSGNTIYF. In nucleotides, the CDR3 is TGTGCCAGCAGGGGGGAGGGCTCTGGAAACACCATATATTTT.

This clone has only a few counts. This chain joins TRBV28 and TRBJ1-1, with TRBD1 identical over 7 bases. The V and J ends lost 2 bases and 3 bases, in that order; junction bases with no gene match: 9. The CDR3 extends over 16 amino acids. Germline assignment: CDR1 MDHEN and CDR2 SYDVKM. The CDR3 here is CASSLGTVGGDTEAFF. CDR3 coding DNA: TGTGCCAGCAGTTTAGGGACAGTTGGGGGGGACACTGAAGCTTTCTTT.

With regard to this clone: This could be a read error, since a much larger clone is one nucleotide away. The rearrangement uses TRBV4-2 and TRBJ1-3, with a tentative D call TRBD1 (5 bases). This CDR3 contains 15 residues. Between the trimmed V and J ends, which lost 0 bases and 3 bases, there was a span of 9 bases. From germline, CDR1 is LGHNA and CDR2 YNFKEQ. In DNA, the CDR3 is TGTGCCAGCAGCCAAGATGGGGCAGATGGAAACACCATATATTTT. Protein product: CASSQDGADGNTIYF.

The CDR3 is CASSHRSRIPAYNEQFF. The CDR3 DNA sequence: TGTGCCAGCAGCCACCGTAGTAGGATCCCAGCCTACAATGAGCAGTTCTTC. The chain carries TRBV7-8 and TRBJ2-1, with D uncertain. Germline loops: CDR1 SGHVS, CDR2 FQNEAQ. V was cut by 5 bases and J by 2 bases, with 19 bases left in between. The CDR3 spans 17 residues. The full variable domain, its missing parts supplied by reference TRBV7-8 and TRBJ2-1, is GAGVSQSPRYKVAKRGQDVALRCDPISGHVSLFWYQQALGQGPEFLTYFQNEAQLDKSGLPSDRFFAERPEGSVSTLKIQRTQQEDSAVYLCASSHRSRIPAYNEQFFGPGTRLTVL.

The chain employs TRBV11-2 and TRBJ1-1, with TRBD1 as a possible D gene (5 bases). Germline values: CDR1 SGHAT, CDR2 FQNNGV. CDR3 length: 12 amino acids. Trimming stripped 5 bases from V and 10 bases from J, with 14 bases between. The CDR3 loop is CASSTVEGRAFF. CDR3 bases: TGTGCCAGCAGCACCGTCGAGGGGAGAGCTTTCTTT.

This rearrangement joins TRBV29-1 to TRBJ2-1, with 13 nucleotides matching TRBD2. CDR1 and CDR2 (germline): SQVTM, ANQGSEA. J gave up 7 bases and V 4 bases, and 4 bases lay outside the gene matches. The CDR3 length is 14 residues. The CDR3 DNA reads TGCAGCGTTGGCTGGACTAGCGGGAGTAATGAGCAGTTCTTC. It codes for CSVGWTSGSNEQFF.

The J gene is TRBJ2-1, the V gene TRBV28, with D perhaps TRBD2 (6 bases). The V and J ends lost 3 bases and 0 bases respectively, with 15 bases between them. The CDR3 spans 17 residues. Germline V gene data show CDR1 as MDHEN and CDR2 as SYDVKM. CDR3 sequence reads: CASSLSRGGDSYNEQFF. Here the CDR3 DNA reads TGTGCCAGCAGTTTGAGTCGGGGAGGCGACTCCTACAATGAGCAGTTCTTC.

This clone was counted a single time. The CDR3 nucleotides read TGTGCCAGCAGTGATACTCCCCCAACTCTTAGAAACATTCAGTACTTC. Its protein product is CASSDTPPTLRNIQYF. The chain uses TRBV6-4 and TRBJ2-4; D unresolved. Germline lookup yields CDR1 MRHNA and CDR2 SNTAGT. This CDR3 comprises 16 residues. The V gene lost 3 bases and the J gene lost 6 bases, with 18 bases spanning the gap.

This chain uses TRBV2 with TRBJ1-2, with TRBD1 as a possible D gene (6 bases). Looked up from germline, CDR1 is SNHLY and CDR2 is FYNNEI. V lost 9 bases and J lost 2, with 16 bases in between. This CDR3 contains 14 residues. The CDR3 sequence is CASTNQGHNYGYTF. In DNA, the CDR3 is TGTGCCAGTACAAACCAGGGGCACAACTATGGCTACACCTTC. The variable domain in full, with the rest retrieved from reference TRBV2 and TRBJ1-2, is EPEVTQTPSHQVTQMGQEVILRCVPISNHLYFYWYRQILGQKVEFLVSFYNNEISEKSEIFDDQFSVERPDGSNFTLKIRSTKLEDSAMYFCASTNQGHNYGYTFGSGTRLTVV.

The chain has TRBV13 and TRBJ2-7; 7 nucleotides agree with TRBD1. With 5 bases clipped from V and 1 base from J, the junction kept 5 bases outside the gene matches. Germline V gene lookup returns CDR1 PRHDT and CDR2 FYEKMQ (reference sequence). CDR3 length equals 14 residues. The CDR3 here is CASSPPDRSYEQYF. The CDR3 DNA is TGTGCCAGCAGCCCCCCGGACAGGTCCTACGAGCAGTACTTC.

Worth noting for this clone: This same CDR3 is encoded by further DNA sequences in the sample. The V call is TRBV2, the J call TRBJ2-7; D remains ambiguous. Germline CDR1 and CDR2: SNHLY and FYNNEI. The CDR3 covers 12 residues. The V end lost 4 bases, the J end lost 3 bases, and 7 bases lay between the germline ends. The CDR3 sequence is CASSGRSYEQYF. The CDR3 region has the DNA TGTGCCAGCAGTGGGCGTAGCTACGAGCAGTACTTC.

This clone was observed at least ten times. The gene calls are TRBV4-2 and TRBJ1-5, with TRBD1 matching over 10 bases. Germline assignment: CDR1 LGHNA and CDR2 YNFKEQ. The CDR3 runs to 18 residues. The junction had 12 bases not matched to a gene; V was cut back by 3 bases and J by 4 bases. The DNA for the CDR3 is TGTGCCAGCAGCCAGTGGACAGGGGGAGAAGGGGTTAATCAGCCCCAGCATTTT. It encodes CASSQWTGGEGVNQPQHF.

This chain uses TRBV5-1 with TRBJ2-6; D unclear. Germline CDR1 SGHRS, CDR2 YFSETQ. V dropped 2 bases and J dropped 0 bases, with 12 bases sitting between them. The CDR3 has 17 residues. CDR3 sequence reads: CASSLSTPSSGANVLTF. CDR3 nucleotides: TGCGCCAGCAGCTTAAGCACCCCGAGCTCTGGGGCCAACGTCCTGACTTTC. Variable domain in full (rest from reference TRBV5-1 and TRBJ2-6): KAGVTQTPRYLIKTRGQQVTLSCSPISGHRSVSWYQQTPGQGLQFLFEYFSETQRNKGNFPGRFSGRQFSNSRSEMNVSTLELGDSALYLCASSLSTPSSGANVLTFGAGSRLTVL.

This chain links TRBV5-1 with TRBJ1-3, with D uncertain. Germline V gives CDR1 SGHRS, CDR2 YFSETQ. Trimming shortened V by 1 base and J by 0 bases, and 8 bases separated the two germline ends. This CDR3 comprises 15 residues. The DNA of the CDR3 is TGCGCCAGCAGCTTGTTCGGAGACTCTGGAAACACCATATATTTT. It translates to CASSLFGDSGNTIYF. The entire variable domain, with the rest obtained from reference TRBV5-1 and TRBJ1-3, is as follows: KAGVTQTPRYLIKTRGQQVTLSCSPISGHRSVSWYQQTPGQGLQFLFEYFSETQRNKGNFPGRFSGRQFSNSRSEMNVSTLELGDSALYLCASSLFGDSGNTIYFGEGSWLTVV.

Of note for this clone: The sample contains more than one DNA sequence encoding this CDR3. The chain carries TRBV20-1 and TRBJ2-7; D is ambiguous. Germline V gene data show CDR1 as DFQATT and CDR2 as SNEGSKA (reference sequence). CDR3 size: 11 residues. V lost 0 bases and J 7 bases, leaving 7 bases between the germline ends. In DNA, the CDR3 is TGCAGTGCTAGAGATCACCGGGAGCAGTACTTC. Protein sequence: CSARDHREQYF.

This clone has more than one count but fewer than ten. The chain links TRBV19 to TRBJ2-1; 11 bases are shared with TRBD2. V dropped 3 bases and J dropped 9; count of bases not matched to a gene: 7. CDR3 length: 15 amino acids. The germline V gene has CDR1 LNHDA and CDR2 SQIVND (reference sequence). The CDR3 protein is CASSMMVAGGSEQFF. Here the CDR3 DNA reads TGTGCCAGTAGTATGATGGTAGCGGGAGGGAGTGAGCAGTTCTTC.

This clone was observed at least ten times. This sequence joins TRBV5-4 and TRBJ2-3; a weak D match, TRBD1 (5 bases). Germline V lookup: CDR1 SGHNT, CDR2 YYREEE (reference sequence). Deletions cut 4 bases from V and 8 bases from J, with 14 bases between. This CDR3 region has 13 residues. The CDR3 bases are TGTGCCAGCAGCCCAGGCTATGGGGCTACGCAGTATTTT. It codes for CASSPGYGATQYF.

Comment on this clone: The same CDR3 can be traced to other DNA sequences in this sample. The V gene is TRBV30, the J gene TRBJ2-7; D ambiguous. Germline CDR1 reads GTSNPN; CDR2 reads SVGIG (reference sequence). This CDR3 comprises 12 residues. V was pared by 0 bases and J by 3 bases, with 6 bases between. Written as DNA, the CDR3 is TGTGCCTGGAGTGTACAAGGCTACGAGCAGTACTTC. It translates to CAWSVQGYEQYF.

This clone was seen only a few times. The V and J genes are TRBV7-9 and TRBJ2-7; D may be TRBD2 (5 bases). The germline V and J ends were trimmed by 2 bases and 3 bases, with 8 bases remaining between them. The CDR3 runs 13 residues. Germline loops: CDR1 SEHNR, CDR2 FQNEAQ (reference sequence). The CDR3 DNA reads TGTGCCAGCAGCTTATCCGGGGTCTACGAGCAGTACTTC. Amino acid sequence: CASSLSGVYEQYF.

This clone was observed once. In DNA, the CDR3 is TGCGCCAGCACTACTCGGCCCGGAAACACTGAAGCTTTCTTT. This translates into CASTTRPGNTEAFF. This sequence joins TRBV5-1 and TRBJ1-1, with D unclear. Trimming shortened V by 6 bases and J by 2 bases, and 14 bases separated the two germline ends. Germline values: CDR1 SGHRS, CDR2 YFSETQ. The CDR3 sequence is 14 residues long.

The chain couples TRBV6-5 to TRBJ2-1; tentatively, D is TRBD2 (6 bases). V lost 0 bases to trimming and J lost 5 bases, with 14 bases between them. The germline V gene has CDR1 MNHEY and CDR2 SVGAGI. CDR3 length: 16 residues. The CDR3 DNA reads TGTGCCAGCAGTTACTCCGGGACTTGGGAGGACAATGAGCAGTTCTTC. It specifies CASSYSGTWEDNEQFF.

This clone occurred many times. V gene TRBV30 combines with J gene TRBJ2-5, with 8 positions matching TRBD1. CDR1 is GTSNPN, CDR2 SVGIG, per germline (reference sequence). This CDR3 comprises 15 residues. J gave up 5 bases and V 2 bases, and 10 bases lay outside the gene matches. The DNA of the CDR3 is TGTGCCTGGAGTTTAACAGGGGGTGATGCGGAGACCCAGTACTTC. The encoded protein is CAWSLTGGDAETQYF.

The rearrangement links TRBV28 to TRBJ2-3; D might be TRBD2 (6 bases). The CDR3 totals 15 residues. Trimming removed 6 bases from V and 4 bases from J, with 17 bases in between. CDR1 MDHEN and CDR2 SYDVKM come from the germline V gene. The CDR3 DNA sequence: TGTGCCAGCAGCCTCCTAGCGAGTAAATCAGATACGCAGTATTTT. This codes for CASSLLASKSDTQYF.